Following are 8 T cell receptor beta chains from one sample sequenced in a study of blood T cell dynamics during melanoma immunotherapy. Profiling relied on immunoSEQ multiplex PCR, and the TCRdb table lists in-frame clones only, not all of them. The profile shows more than 950 clones, roughly 87% of them singletons. Time point specified: week 3, after first cycle of checkpoint inhibitor. The material was cell-free DNA from blood, obtained from a patient treated with checkpoint blockade. Every receptor here comes from a human donor with melanoma.

This chain uses TRBV19 with TRBJ2-5; D might be TRBD2 (6 bases). TRBJ2-7 matches the DNA end more closely, so the J call is doubtful. CDR3 size: 15 residues. Per the germline V gene, CDR1 is LNHDA and CDR2 is SQIVND (reference sequence). The CDR3 reads CASSSGTGSSYEQYF. The CDR3 coding sequence is TGTGCCAGTAGTTCGGGGACTGGGAGCTCCTACGAGCAGTACTTC.

The chain recombines TRBV5-1 with TRBJ2-2; 7 bases are a match to TRBD2. This CDR3 contains 16 residues. Unmatched junction bases numbered 7, after V lost 4 bases and J lost 1 base. The germline V gene encodes CDR1 SGHRS and CDR2 YFSETQ. The CDR3 region is CASSEGRGGNTGELFF. The CDR3 nucleotides are TGCGCCAGCAGCGAAGGGAGGGGAGGGAACACCGGGGAGCTGTTTTTT.

The rearrangement uses TRBV2 and TRBJ2-5, with no clear D. This CDR3 is built from 12 residues. Trimming removed 3 bases at V and 5 bases at J, with 7 bases between. The germline gives CDR1 SNHLY, CDR2 FYNNEI. The CDR3 coding sequence is TGTGCCAGCAGTGACGAGCGCGAGACCCAGTACTTC. Translation: CASSDERETQYF. The full variable domain, rest sourced from reference TRBV2 and TRBJ2-5, is EPEVTQTPSHQVTQMGQEVILRCVPISNHLYFYWYRQILGQKVEFLVSFYNNEISEKSEIFDDQFSVERPDGSNFTLKIRSTKLEDSAMYFCASSDERETQYFGPGTRLLVL.

The chain carries TRBV7-8 and TRBJ2-1; 9 bases are a match to TRBD1. Trimming cost V 5 bases and J 5 bases; bases outside gene matches: 13. The germline CDR1 and CDR2 sequences are SGHVS and FQNEAQ. The CDR3 has 17 amino acids. DNA of the CDR3: TGTGCCAGCAGCGATAAGGGGGGGACAGGGAGGAACAATGAGCAGTTCTTC. Amino acid sequence: CASSDKGGTGRNNEQFF. Using reference TRBV7-8 and TRBJ2-1 for the parts outside the CDR3, the full variable domain is GAGVSQSPRYKVAKRGQDVALRCDPISGHVSLFWYQQALGQGPEFLTYFQNEAQLDKSGLPSDRFFAERPEGSVSTLKIQRTQQEDSAVYLCASSDKGGTGRNNEQFFGPGTRLTVL.

The chain joins TRBV7-2 to TRBJ2-7; 11 nucleotides align to TRBD2. The CDR3 runs to 14 residues. Germline CDR1 is SGHTA and CDR2 is FQGNSA. V lost 7 bases, J lost 7 bases, and 9 bases stayed unmatched. CDR3 DNA sequence: TGTGCCAGCACCCCACTAGCGGGAGAGCGAGAGCAGTACTTC. It is translated as CASTPLAGEREQYF.

The rearrangement uses TRBV19 and TRBJ1-1; D unclear. Trimming removed 9 bases from V and 0 bases from J, with 17 bases in between. The CDR3 length is 15 residues. Per germline, CDR1 LNHDA and CDR2 SQIVND (reference sequence). The CDR3 region is CARETASGVNTEAFF. The CDR3 coding sequence is TGTGCCAGAGAAACGGCGTCCGGGGTGAACACTGAAGCTTTCTTT.

The J gene is TRBJ1-1, the V gene TRBV2; a weak D match, TRBD1 (5 bases). V was pared by 2 bases and J by 1 base, with 11 bases between. Germline-derived CDR1 and CDR2 are SNHLY and FYNNEI. The CDR3 loop spans 15 amino acids. The CDR3 region has the DNA TGTGCCAGCAGTGAACTTCGGACACGGAACACTGAAGCTTTCTTT. It translates to CASSELRTRNTEAFF.

This clone has only one observation. This chain uses TRBV4-2 with TRBJ2-2; D not resolved. The germline V and J ends were trimmed by 0 bases and 1 base, with 9 bases remaining between them. The CDR3 extends over 16 amino acids. Germline V gives CDR1 LGHNA, CDR2 YNFKEQ. The CDR3 DNA sequence: TGTGCCAGCAGCCAAGATAAAAACAGGAACACCGGGGAGCTGTTTTTT. Protein product: CASSQDKNRNTGELFF.